The sequence of this T cell receptor (beta chain) was determined in a study of blood T cell repertoires in COVID-19. Overall study context: Sites across the United States, Italy and Spain contributed samples from acute and convalescent COVID-19. T cells, B-cell-depleted T cells, or PBMCs supplied cDNA or gDNA.

TCRdb's table, derived via immunoSEQ multiplex PCR, lists solely in-frame clones and lacks some. This sample has around 380,000 clones, with around 87% found just once. Clinical histories supplied by participants themselves formed the basis of cohort assignment. Germline V gene lookup returns CDR1 PRHDT and CDR2 FYEKMQ (reference sequence). The V end lost 5 bases, the J end lost 0 bases, and 14 bases lay between the germline ends. The length of the CDR3 is 16 residues. Material for sequencing was PBMCs or T cells enriched from blood (not recorded which). The rearrangement uses TRBV13 and TRBJ1-3; no firm D call. The receptor comes from a man under 40 who had recovered from COVID-19. The CDR3 protein is CASSPPGLNSGNTIYF. CDR3 coding DNA: TGTGCCAGCAGCCCCCCCGGACTGAACTCTGGAAACACCATATATTTT.